This TCR beta chain stems from a study of control samples from healthy donors and cancer patients. Germline CDR1 is SEHNR and CDR2 is FQNEAQ (reference sequence). The CDR3 is made up of 15 amino acids. Trimming removed 2 bases from V and 2 bases from J, with 9 bases in between. The method was immunoSEQ multiplex PCR; TCRdb's version includes in-frame clones alone and lacks a portion of them. The data show about 180,000 clones, over 85% seen once. The sequence was obtained from a man aged 25-45 years in good health. V gene TRBV7-9 combines with J gene TRBJ1-4; D not resolved. Material for sequencing was blood. The CDR3 bases are TGTGCCAGCAGCTTAAAGGCCGCGACTAATGAAAAACTGTTTTTT. Its protein product is CASSLKAATNEKLFF.